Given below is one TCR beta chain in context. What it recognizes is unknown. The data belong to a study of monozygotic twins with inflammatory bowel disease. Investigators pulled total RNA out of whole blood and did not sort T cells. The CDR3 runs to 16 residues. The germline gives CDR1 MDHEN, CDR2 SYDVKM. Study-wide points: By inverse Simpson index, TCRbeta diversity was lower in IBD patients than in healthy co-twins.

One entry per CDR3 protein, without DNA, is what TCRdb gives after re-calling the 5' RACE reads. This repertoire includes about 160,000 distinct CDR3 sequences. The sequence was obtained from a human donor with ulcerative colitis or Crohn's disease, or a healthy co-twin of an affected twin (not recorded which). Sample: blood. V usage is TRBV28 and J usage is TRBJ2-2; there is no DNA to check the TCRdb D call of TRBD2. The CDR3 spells CASRGTSGRSTGELFF.